This T cell receptor (beta chain) is drawn from a study of T cell responses to AZD1222 COVID-19 vaccine. Broader study findings: There were mostly white British donors and more females than males, and clonal diversity was possibly underestimated.

The CDR3 consists of 16 residues. Germline CDR1 is MRHNA and CDR2 is SNTAGT. V dropped 3 bases and J dropped 1 base, with 12 bases sitting between them. Produced via immunoSEQ multiplex PCR; TCRdb's table is partial and in-frame only. The table has roughly 99,000 clones, 90% to 95% seen once. A note on this clone: Its target is not known.

Sequencing used peripheral blood, obtained 28 days after the second AZD1222 dose. This clonotype was obtained from an adult who received the AZD1222 COVID-19 vaccine. The chain is built from TRBV6-4 and TRBJ2-2, with D possibly TRBD1 on 5 matching bases. CDR3 residues: CASSDLGRKNTGELFF. The CDR3 nucleotides read TGTGCCAGCAGTGATTTGGGGCGGAAGAACACCGGGGAGCTGTTTTTT.